Shown below are 30 T cell receptor beta chains from a single sample sequenced in a study of regulatory T cells in long-lasting Graves disease. Relying on iRepertoire HTBI primers and Arm-PCR of CDR3 regions, the team built TCR beta libraries. MiXCR, run by TCRdb on the multiplex PCR reads, gives a single entry per CDR3 protein. The data contain around 450,000 distinct CDR3 sequences, about 15% of them singletons. Time point: newly diagnosed GD, antithyroid drugs for less than 3 months. Isolated PBMC RNA provided the starting material for the TCR library. These data also formed part of another study, on T cells in Graves' hyperthyroidism and ophthalmopathy.

The sequencing here drew on peripheral blood mononuclear cells (PBMCs), taken at new diagnosis, from a patient treated with antithyroid drugs. These receptors all come from a middle-aged woman with Graves disease.

The chain carries TRBV5-1 and TRBJ1-3, with D uncertain. Germline V lookup: CDR1 SGHRS, CDR2 YFSETQ. The CDR3 consists of 15 residues. The V and J ends lost 0 bases and 9 bases respectively, with 16 bases between them. This CDR3 is CASSLAGESGGTIYF. The CDR3 nucleotides read TGCGCCAGCAGCTTGGCCGGAGAATCCGGCGGCACCATATATTTT.

There are many counts of this clonotype. The V call is TRBV27, the J call TRBJ2-1, with 9 bases aligning to TRBD2. The CDR3 consists of 14 residues. Germline V gene sequence: CDR1 MNHEY, CDR2 SMNVEV (reference sequence). Unmatched junction bases numbered 6, after V lost 5 bases and J lost 7 bases. As DNA, the CDR3 is TGTGCCAGCAGTCAAACTAGCGGGCTTAATGAGCAGTTCTTC. Residues: CASSQTSGLNEQFF.

In the case of this clonotype: A clone one base away is much larger, so this may be a read error. This chain joins TRBV28 and TRBJ2-1; either TRBD1 or TRBD2 may supply D (5 bases each). Trimming took 4 bases from V and 6 from J, leaving 16 bases between them. This CDR3 region has 15 residues. Germline V gene data show CDR1 as MDHEN and CDR2 as SYDVKM. The CDR3 DNA reads as TGTGCCAGCAGTTCCGACATCCTGGGGGTCAATGAGCAGTTCTTC. Translation gives CASSSDILGVNEQFF.

For this clonotype: A much larger clone is a single base away; this may be a read error. The chain recombines TRBV6-1 with TRBJ1-1; no firm D call. Germline lookup yields CDR1 MNHNS and CDR2 SASEGT. Between the trimmed V and J ends, which lost 6 bases and 0 bases, there was a span of 20 bases. The CDR3 contains 17 residues. DNA for the CDR3: TGTGCCAGCAGAGGAGGGCCCGTTTGGTCCATGAACACTGAAGCTTTCTTT. Its protein product is CASRGGPVWSMNTEAFF.

This clonotype was counted many times. The chain employs TRBV14 and TRBJ2-1; 9 bases align to TRBD2. Germline V gene data show CDR1 as SGHDN and CDR2 as FVKESK. This CDR3 contains 17 residues. Losses at the gene ends were 0 bases for V and 11 bases for J; bases not matched to a gene: 14. The CDR3 reads CASSQDPRWAGGPKQFF. The CDR3 DNA sequence: TGTGCCAGCAGCCAAGACCCCCGGTGGGCGGGAGGGCCTAAGCAGTTCTTC.

This clonotype came up many times. The chain recombines TRBV30 with TRBJ1-2; TRBD1 matches 10 bases. Germline-derived CDR1 and CDR2 are GTSNPN and SVGIG (reference sequence). Trimming took 4 bases from V and 7 from J; bases not matched to a gene: 12. The CDR3 is made up of 15 amino acids. The chain's CDR3 is CAWTRPGQGIGGYTF. CDR3 sequence (DNA): TGTGCCTGGACCCGCCCGGGACAGGGGATTGGTGGCTACACCTTC.

V usage is TRBV6-2 or TRBV6-3 and J usage is TRBJ2-6; D possibly corresponds to TRBD2 (6 bases). This CDR3 is built from 18 residues. The ends were cut back, 2 bases at V and 0 bases at J, with 14 bases in the middle. Germline lookup yields CDR1 MNHEY and CDR2 SVGEGT. The CDR3 region has the DNA TGTGCCAGCAGTTACGACGGGAGCTTCTCCTCTGGGGCCAACGTCCTGACTTTC. Translation gives CASSYDGSFSSGANVLTF.

Ten or more counts support this clonotype. The CDR3 nucleotides read TGTGCCAGCAGTGAAGCCAGGGGGAGTGAGCAGTTCTTC. This codes for CASSEARGSEQFF. The V call is TRBV2, the J call TRBJ2-1; 7 bases agree with TRBD1. The V and J ends lost 0 bases and 9 bases, in that order; junction bases with no gene match: 2. The germline CDR1 and CDR2 sequences are SNHLY and FYNNEI. There are 13 residues in the CDR3.

This clonotype was detected many times. The V and J genes are TRBV7-3 and TRBJ2-2, with TRBD1 identical over 7 bases. In germline, CDR1 is SGHTA, CDR2 FQGTGA. This CDR3 contains 14 residues. Trimming cost V 6 bases and J 7 bases; bases outside gene matches: 8. The CDR3 reads CASRRGGSGGELFF. DNA for the CDR3: TGTGCCAGCAGGCGAGGGGGCTCGGGCGGGGAGCTGTTTTTT.

This chain joins TRBV9 and TRBJ2-2, with 7 nucleotides matching TRBD2. This CDR3 has 15 residues. V shed 0 bases, J shed 2 bases, and the junction held 1 base outside the gene matches. Germline CDR1 reads SGDLS; CDR2 reads YYNGEE. In nucleotides, the CDR3 is TGTGCCAGCAGCGTAGGCGGGGGTAACACCGGGGAGCTGTTTTTT. Its protein product is CASSVGGGNTGELFF. Supplemented by reference TRBV9 and TRBJ2-2, the full variable domain reads DSGVTQTPKHLITATGQRVTLRCSPRSGDLSVYWYQQSLDQGLQFLIQYYNGEERAKGNILERFSAQQFPDLHSELNLSSLELGDSALYFCASSVGGGNTGELFFGEGSRLTVL.

This clonotype was observed a handful of times. The V gene is TRBV28, the J gene TRBJ2-4; TRBD2 aligns across 7 bases. V lost 8 bases to trimming and J lost 1 base; unmatched junction nucleotides: 8. CDR3 size: 15 residues. Germline loops: CDR1 MDHEN, CDR2 SYDVKM. CDR3 bases: TGTGCCAGCCTCCCCAGCGGGATTGCCAAAAACATTCAGTACTTC. Protein product: CASLPSGIAKNIQYF.

This clonotype was picked up many times. The rearrangement links TRBV25-1 to TRBJ2-5; 8 nucleotides match TRBD1. The trim removed 6 bases at V and 1 base at J, leaving 10 bases unmatched. Looked up from germline, CDR1 is MGHDK and CDR2 is SYGVNS. The CDR3 sequence is 16 residues long. The CDR3 sequence: CASRRQLDRGQETQYF. The CDR3 nucleotides read TGTGCCAGCAGGAGACAATTAGACAGGGGCCAAGAGACCCAGTACTTC. The entire variable domain, with the rest obtained from reference TRBV25-1 and TRBJ2-5, is as follows: EADIYQTPRYLVIGTGKKITLECSQTMGHDKMYWYQQDPGMELHLIHYSYGVNSTEKGDLSSESTVSRIRTEHFPLTLESARPSHTSQYLCASRRQLDRGQETQYFGPGTRLLVL.

This clonotype showed up just a few times. The chain recombines TRBV15 with TRBJ2-3; 10 bases fit TRBD2. The J segment lost 2 bases and the V segment lost 0 bases, leaving 5 bases of the junction unmatched. Germline values: CDR1 LNHNV, CDR2 YYDKDF (reference sequence). CDR3 length: 17 amino acids. Here the CDR3 reads CATSRDVAGGLTDTQYF. The CDR3 DNA is TGTGCCACCAGCAGAGATGTAGCGGGGGGACTCACAGATACGCAGTATTTT.

Only a few counts were recorded for this clonotype. The rearrangement links TRBV9 to TRBJ2-3; 8 bases map to TRBD2. The V and J ends lost 4 bases and 2 bases, in that order; junction bases with no gene match: 12. Germline values: CDR1 SGDLS, CDR2 YYNGEE. The CDR3 consists of 17 residues. The CDR3 is CASSTRDSGANTDTQYF. In DNA form, the CDR3 reads TGTGCCAGCAGCACTCGGGATAGCGGGGCCAACACAGATACGCAGTATTTT.

Only a few counts were recorded for this clonotype. The V and J genes are TRBV4-3 and TRBJ2-5, with unresolved D. Germline lookup yields CDR1 LGHNA and CDR2 YSLEER. The CDR3 has 14 residues. Trimming took off 0 bases at V and 2 bases at J, with 7 bases between the two ends. CDR3 protein: CASSQDFGQETQYF. The CDR3 DNA follows: TGCGCCAGCAGCCAAGATTTTGGACAAGAGACCCAGTACTTC.

The table lists this clonotype with a few counts. The J gene is TRBJ2-5, the V gene TRBV10-2; no reliable D call. The CDR3 has 13 residues. The V end lost 2 bases, the J end lost 1 base, and 5 bases lay between the germline ends. The V gene's germline CDR1 is WSHSY and CDR2 SAAADI. The CDR3 reads CASSEPPQETQYF. The DNA for the CDR3 is TGCGCCAGCAGTGAGCCACCCCAAGAGACCCAGTACTTC.

To note about this clonotype: Given a far larger clone just one base away, this is likely a sequencing read error. V gene TRBV2 combines with J gene TRBJ2-2; D perhaps matches TRBD1 (7 bases). The germline gives CDR1 SNHLY, CDR2 FYNNEI. This CDR3 contains 18 residues. The CDR3 reads CATSDPRGGGSNTGELVF. The CDR3 nucleotides read TGTGCCACCAGTGACCCCCGCGGAGGGGGCAGTAACACCGGGGAGCTGGTTTTT.

In this sample, this clonotype turned up a few times. CDR3 nucleotide sequence: TGCGCCAGCAGCACCGGGACAGGGCGTCCTCAAGAGACCCAGTACTTC. Residues: CASSTGTGRPQETQYF. The chain is built from TRBV5-1 and TRBJ2-5; TRBD1 aligns across 9 bases. The CDR3 spans 16 residues. Trimming removed 4 bases from V and 2 bases from J; junction bases left unmatched: 9. Germline V lookup: CDR1 SGHRS, CDR2 YFSETQ.

The rearrangement uses TRBV15 and TRBJ2-1; no clear D gene. Germline lookup yields CDR1 LNHNV and CDR2 YYDKDF (reference sequence). The V gene lost 5 bases and the J gene lost 0 bases, with 17 bases spanning the gap. This CDR3 comprises 17 residues. CDR3: CATSPRVLANSYNEQFF. CDR3 coding DNA: TGTGCCACCAGCCCCCGAGTGTTGGCTAACTCCTACAATGAGCAGTTCTTC.

This clonotype was recorded many times. The chain recombines TRBV19 with TRBJ2-2; no reliable D call. This CDR3 contains 12 residues. V was pared by 5 bases and J by 6 bases, with 7 bases between. CDR1 and CDR2 (germline): LNHDA, SQIVND (reference sequence). The CDR3 region is CASSPPPGELFF. The CDR3 region has the DNA TGTGCCAGTAGTCCCCCCCCCGGGGAGCTGTTTTTT.

This clonotype was counted once. This chain uses TRBV24-1 with TRBJ2-3; the match to TRBD2 covers 11 bases. CDR3 length: 16 residues. In germline, CDR1 is KGHDR, CDR2 SFDVKD. Trimming cost V 4 bases and J 5 bases; bases outside gene matches: 7. CDR3 sequence: CATSDFKGLAGDTQYF. CDR3 nucleotide sequence: TGTGCCACCAGTGACTTTAAAGGACTAGCGGGAGATACGCAGTATTTT.

The chain uses TRBV6-2 or TRBV6-3 and TRBJ1-1; 8 bases align to TRBD1. V shed 0 bases, J shed 3 bases, and the junction held 9 bases outside the gene matches. CDR3 size: 17 residues. The germline gives CDR1 MNHEY, CDR2 SVGEGT. The CDR3 region is CASSYSRPGTGHTEAFF. The CDR3 nucleotides read TGTGCCAGCAGTTACTCGAGACCCGGGACAGGCCACACTGAAGCTTTCTTT.

This clonotype was counted ten times or more. The chain has TRBV28 and TRBJ1-5; D ambiguous. The CDR3 runs to 13 residues. V lost 5 bases and J lost 6, with 11 bases in between. Germline CDR1 is MDHEN and CDR2 is SYDVKM. CDR3 residues: CASSPRARQPQHF. The CDR3, as DNA: TGTGCCAGCAGTCCCCGCGCACGTCAGCCCCAGCATTTT.

This clonotype has a handful of counts. J is TRBJ1-2 and V is TRBV7-9; TRBD1 matches at 8 bases. The CDR3 sequence is 13 residues long. J gave up 8 bases and V 3 bases, and 5 bases lay outside the gene matches. Germline loops: CDR1 SEHNR, CDR2 FQNEAQ (reference sequence). The DNA of the CDR3 is TGTGCCAGCAGCTTTGCAGGGGGCGACGGCTACACCTTC. It encodes CASSFAGGDGYTF.

This clonotype was counted at least ten times. The rearrangement uses TRBV19 and TRBJ2-2; D gene ambiguous. The germline V gene encodes CDR1 LNHDA and CDR2 SQIVND (reference sequence). The CDR3 totals 14 residues. The V gene lost 2 bases and the J gene lost 7 bases, with 11 bases spanning the gap. The CDR3 loop is CASSIPDRVGELFF. For the CDR3, the DNA is TGTGCCAGTAGTATACCGGATAGGGTCGGGGAGCTGTTTTTT.

The gene calls are TRBV6-1 and TRBJ2-7, with 7 bases identical to TRBD1. Trimming at V came to 5 bases and at J to 1 base, leaving 14 bases not matched to a gene. Germline V gene sequence: CDR1 MNHNS, CDR2 SASEGT. The CDR3 has 17 residues. CDR3 bases: TGTGCCAGCAGTATAGAATTACGGGACAGCCTTTCCTACGAGCAGTACTTC. It codes for CASSIELRDSLSYEQYF.

This clonotype was seen many times. The chain carries TRBV11-3 and TRBJ1-1; D unresolved. Trimming cost V 0 bases and J 4 bases, with 3 bases left between them. This CDR3 contains 12 residues. Germline values: CDR1 SGHNT, CDR2 YENEEA. The CDR3 protein is CASSLESTEAFF. The DNA of the CDR3 is TGTGCCAGCAGCTTAGAGAGCACTGAAGCTTTCTTT.

This clonotype was seen many times. V gene TRBV30 combines with J gene TRBJ2-2; the match to TRBD2 covers 9 bases. This CDR3 comprises 15 residues. Trimming at V came to 5 bases and at J to 5 bases, leaving 9 bases not matched to a gene. The V gene's germline CDR1 is GTSNPN and CDR2 SVGIG (reference sequence). This CDR3 is CAWAGVAGVTGELFF. The CDR3 DNA sequence: TGTGCCTGGGCGGGTGTAGCGGGAGTGACCGGGGAGCTGTTTTTT.

The rearrangement uses TRBV2 and TRBJ1-2; D gene unclear. Germline V lookup: CDR1 SNHLY, CDR2 FYNNEI. Trimming took off 6 bases at V and 4 bases at J, with 6 bases between the two ends. The CDR3 spans 11 residues. CDR3 loop: CASRLGYGYTF. The CDR3 DNA follows: TGTGCCAGCAGGCTAGGCTATGGCTACACCTTC.

This clonotype was counted only a few times. The chain couples TRBV11-1 to TRBJ1-5, with D perhaps matching TRBD1 (6 bases). V was pared by 0 bases and J by 7 bases, with 16 bases between. The CDR3 is made up of 16 amino acids. The germline V gene encodes CDR1 SGHAT and CDR2 FQDESV (reference sequence). CDR3 loop: CASSLAVTGRGQPQHF. The CDR3 bases are TGTGCCAGCAGCTTAGCGGTCACAGGGCGAGGACAGCCCCAGCATTTT.